This T cell receptor (beta chain) came from a study of technical replicates of blood from four donors. Only in-frame clones appear in the TCRdb table, and some are missing; sequencing was by immunoSEQ multiplex PCR. There are almost 90,000 clones in the sample; 94% occur only once, and 0.2% to 0.25% lies in the top ten. The germline CDR1 and CDR2 sequences are MNHEY and SMNVEV (reference sequence). The CDR3 covers 15 residues. The V end lost 3 bases, the J end lost 2 bases, and 13 bases lay between the germline ends. The chain has TRBV27 and TRBJ2-5; D might be TRBD2 (6 bases). The source material was T cells isolated from PBMCs. The clonotype was recovered from a human donor in good health. The CDR3 spells CASSFGGDRQETQYF. CDR3 nucleotide sequence: TGTGCCAGCAGTTTCGGAGGGGATCGACAAGAGACCCAGTACTTC.